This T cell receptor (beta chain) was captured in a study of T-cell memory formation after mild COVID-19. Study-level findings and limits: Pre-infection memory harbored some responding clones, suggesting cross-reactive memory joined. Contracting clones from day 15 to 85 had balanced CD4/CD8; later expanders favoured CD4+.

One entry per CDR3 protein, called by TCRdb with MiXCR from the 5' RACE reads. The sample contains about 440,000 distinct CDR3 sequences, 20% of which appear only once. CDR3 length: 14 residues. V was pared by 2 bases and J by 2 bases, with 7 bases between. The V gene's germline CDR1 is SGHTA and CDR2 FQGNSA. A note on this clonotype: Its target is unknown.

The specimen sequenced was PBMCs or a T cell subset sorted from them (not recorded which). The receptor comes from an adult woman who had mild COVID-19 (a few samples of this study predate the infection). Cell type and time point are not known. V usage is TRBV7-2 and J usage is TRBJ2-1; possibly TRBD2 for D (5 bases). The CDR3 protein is CASSLYGAYNEQFF. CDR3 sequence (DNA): TGTGCCAGCAGCTTATACGGGGCCTACAATGAGCAGTTCTTC.